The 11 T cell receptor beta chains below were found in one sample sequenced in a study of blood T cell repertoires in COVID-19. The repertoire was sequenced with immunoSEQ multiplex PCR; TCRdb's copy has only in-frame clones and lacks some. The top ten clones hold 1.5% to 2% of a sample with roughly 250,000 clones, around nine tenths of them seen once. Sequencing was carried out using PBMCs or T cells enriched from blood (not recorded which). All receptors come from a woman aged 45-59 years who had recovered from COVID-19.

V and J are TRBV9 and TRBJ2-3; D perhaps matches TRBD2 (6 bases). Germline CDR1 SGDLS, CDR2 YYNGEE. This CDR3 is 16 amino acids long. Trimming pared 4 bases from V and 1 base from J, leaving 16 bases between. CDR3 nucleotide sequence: TGTGCCAGCAGCCCGAGGGACTGGGGGGGCACAGATACGCAGTATTTT. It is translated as CASSPRDWGGTDTQYF.

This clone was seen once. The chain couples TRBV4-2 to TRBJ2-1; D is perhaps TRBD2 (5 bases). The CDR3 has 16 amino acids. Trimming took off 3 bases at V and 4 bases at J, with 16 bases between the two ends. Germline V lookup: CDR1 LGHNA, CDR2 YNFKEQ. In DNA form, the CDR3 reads TGTGCCAGCAGCCAGTACTACCGACGGGAATACAATGAGCAGTTCTTC. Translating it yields CASSQYYRREYNEQFF.

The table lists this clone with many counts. CDR3 nucleotide sequence: TGTGCCAGCAGCTTGGGGGCAGGACAAACTAATGAAAAACTGTTTTTT. Translating gives CASSLGAGQTNEKLFF. The rearrangement uses TRBV5-6 and TRBJ1-4; D perhaps matches TRBD1 (5 bases). This CDR3 has 16 residues. The germline gives CDR1 SGHDT, CDR2 YYEEEE. The germline V and J ends were trimmed by 0 bases and 1 base, with 10 bases remaining between them.

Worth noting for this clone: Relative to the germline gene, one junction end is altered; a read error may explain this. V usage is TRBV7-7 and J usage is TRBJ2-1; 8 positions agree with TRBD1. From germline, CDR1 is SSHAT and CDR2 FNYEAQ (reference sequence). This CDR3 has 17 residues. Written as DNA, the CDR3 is TGTGCTAGCAGCCCGTTGATATCGACAGGGGTCGAAAATGAGCAGTTCTTC. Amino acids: CASSPLISTGVENEQFF.

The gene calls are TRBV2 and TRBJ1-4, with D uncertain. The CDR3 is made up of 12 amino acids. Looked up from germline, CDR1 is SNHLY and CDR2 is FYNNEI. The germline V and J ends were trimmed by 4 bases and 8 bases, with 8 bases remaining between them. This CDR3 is CASSVIQEKLFF. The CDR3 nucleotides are TGTGCCAGCAGTGTCATACAAGAAAAACTGTTTTTT.

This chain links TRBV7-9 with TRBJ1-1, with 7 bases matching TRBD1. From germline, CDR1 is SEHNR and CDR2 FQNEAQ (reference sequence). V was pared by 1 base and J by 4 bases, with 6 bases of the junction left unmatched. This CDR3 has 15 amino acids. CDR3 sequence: CASSLGQGRVTEAFF. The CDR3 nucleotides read TGTGCCAGCAGCTTAGGACAGGGACGGGTCACTGAAGCTTTCTTT.

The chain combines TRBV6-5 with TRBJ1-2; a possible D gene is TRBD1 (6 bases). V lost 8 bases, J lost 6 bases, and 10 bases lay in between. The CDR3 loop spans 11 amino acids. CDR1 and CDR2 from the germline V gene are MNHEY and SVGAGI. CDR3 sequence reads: CASGGGHGYTF. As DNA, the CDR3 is TGTGCCAGCGGGGGGGGGCATGGCTACACCTTC.

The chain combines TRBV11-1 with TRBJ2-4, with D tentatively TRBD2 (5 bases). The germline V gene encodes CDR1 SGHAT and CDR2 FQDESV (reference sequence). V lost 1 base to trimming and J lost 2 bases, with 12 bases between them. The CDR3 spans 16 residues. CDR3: CASSLGGPRTKNIQYF. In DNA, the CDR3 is TGTGCCAGCAGCTTAGGAGGGCCCCGGACCAAAAACATTCAGTACTTC.

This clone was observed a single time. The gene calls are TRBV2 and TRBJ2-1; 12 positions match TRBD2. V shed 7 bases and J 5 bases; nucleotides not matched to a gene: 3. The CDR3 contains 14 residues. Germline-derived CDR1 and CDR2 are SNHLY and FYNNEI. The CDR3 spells CASTLAGGHNEQFF. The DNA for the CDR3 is TGTGCCAGCACTCTAGCGGGAGGGCACAATGAGCAGTTCTTC. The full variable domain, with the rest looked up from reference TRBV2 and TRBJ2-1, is EPEVTQTPSHQVTQMGQEVILRCVPISNHLYFYWYRQILGQKVEFLVSFYNNEISEKSEIFDDQFSVERPDGSNFTLKIRSTKLEDSAMYFCASTLAGGHNEQFFGPGTRLTVL.

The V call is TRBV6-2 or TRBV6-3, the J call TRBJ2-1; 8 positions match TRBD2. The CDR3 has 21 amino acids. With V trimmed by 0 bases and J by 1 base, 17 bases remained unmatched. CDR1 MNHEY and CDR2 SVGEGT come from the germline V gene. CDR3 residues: CASSYSILGGAGEKSYNEQFF. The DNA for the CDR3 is TGTGCCAGCAGTTACTCCATTTTGGGGGGAGCGGGAGAGAAGTCCTACAATGAGCAGTTCTTC.

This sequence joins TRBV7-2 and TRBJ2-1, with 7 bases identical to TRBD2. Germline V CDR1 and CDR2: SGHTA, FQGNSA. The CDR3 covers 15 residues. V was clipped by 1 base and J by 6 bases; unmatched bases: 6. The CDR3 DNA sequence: TGTGCCAGCAGCTTAGATCTGCGGGAGTTCAATGAGCAGTTCTTC. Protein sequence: CASSLDLREFNEQFF.